This T cell receptor (beta chain) emerged from a study of cytomegalovirus exposure and HLA in healthy donors. The study's findings and limits: Most TCR sequences were seen very rarely across donors, but some public TCRs occurred in many. It was about 150 TCR beta chains that were listed as cytomegalovirus-associated. A subsequent analysis found that TCR clusters from the first cohort also tended to co-occur in the approximately 130 validation repertoires, with about 93% of cluster scores above 0.

Among the approximately 130 subjects of the validation cohort, separate from the approximately 670-subject first cohort, were the donors. The CDR3 runs to 14 residues. The V end was cut by 1 base, the J end by 5 bases, with 9 bases between. The V gene's germline CDR1 is MGHRA and CDR2 YSYEKL. This clone showed up just a few times. Its antigen is unidentified. Here immunoSEQ multiplex PCR was the method, and the copy in TCRdb shows in-frame clones only, minus some. The top ten hold 7.5% to 9% of the sample, which has under 150,000 clones, roughly 86% seen once. Material: PBMCs. The TCR was taken from a man aged 18 to 35 in good health and CMV-seropositive. The V gene is TRBV4-1, the J gene TRBJ2-1; D not resolved. The CDR3 spells CASSQAQLNNEQFF. CDR3 DNA sequence: TGCGCCAGCAGCCAAGCTCAACTGAACAATGAGCAGTTCTTC.